This T cell receptor (beta chain) was identified during a study of blood T cells in healthy people across ages. Together with a sample-barcoded 5' primer, a J-beta primer mix was included in a second PCR lasting about 6 to 12 cycles. All cDNA molecules were each tagged by a template-switch adaptor with 12 random nucleotides. TCRdb re-called the 5' RACE reads through MiXCR, storing one row per CDR3 protein. The sample comprises fewer than 1 million distinct CDR3 sequences, about 42% of which are singletons, and approximately 19% rests with the top ten. Trimming pared 0 bases from V and 0 bases from J, leaving 14 bases between. Germline V lookup: CDR1 SGDLS, CDR2 YYNGEE. The CDR3 runs to 17 residues. Only a few counts were recorded for this clonotype.

The TCR comes from a man in his 60s in good health. Input material: blood. The chain uses TRBV9 and TRBJ2-3; D perhaps matches TRBD2 (6 bases). The CDR3 nucleotides are TGTGCCAGCAGCGTAGAGGTCGGGGGTGCTAGCACAGATACGCAGTATTTT. Translation gives CASSVEVGGASTDTQYF. The whole variable domain, remainder taken from reference TRBV9 and TRBJ2-3, is DSGVTQTPKHLITATGQRVTLRCSPRSGDLSVYWYQQSLDQGLQFLIQYYNGEERAKGNILERFSAQQFPDLHSELNLSSLELGDSALYFCASSVEVGGASTDTQYFGPGTRLTVL.